The 9 T cell receptor beta chains below come from one sample, sequenced in a study of early T cells in non-severe SARS-CoV-2 infection. One entry per CDR3 protein, called by TCRdb with MiXCR from the 5' RACE reads. The sample shows about 17,000 distinct CDR3 sequences, about 5.4% of them seen only once. The starting material was whole blood, obtained at baseline. These TCRs come from an adult who was a healthcare worker with PCR-confirmed SARS-CoV-2 infection or an uninfected control (not recorded which).

This clonotype ranks as medium-sized. The chain is built from TRBV29-1 and TRBJ2-5, with 10 bases matching TRBD2. V lost 6 bases and J lost 3; bases outside the gene matches: 4. CDR3 length: 13 residues. Looked up from germline, CDR1 is SQVTM and CDR2 is ANQGSEA. The CDR3, as DNA: TGCAGCGTGCGTGGACTAGCGGAAGAGACCCAGTACTTC. Translation gives CSVRGLAEETQYF.

This clonotype was counted many times. The CDR3 DNA reads as TGCGCCAGCAGCCCAAGTGGGGGACAGACCTATGGCTACACCTTC. Protein product: CASSPSGGQTYGYTF. V is TRBV5-1 and J is TRBJ1-2, with TRBD1 matching 7 bases. CDR3 length: 15 amino acids. The germline V gene encodes CDR1 SGHRS and CDR2 YFSETQ. Germline trimming cut 4 bases from V and 4 bases from J; bases unmatched to any gene: 10.

This rearrangement joins TRBV4-1 to TRBJ2-2; D possibly corresponds to TRBD2 (5 bases). Germline V lookup: CDR1 MGHRA, CDR2 YSYEKL. Between the trimmed V and J ends, which lost 2 bases and 5 bases, there was a span of 12 bases. This CDR3 region has 15 residues. DNA of the CDR3: TGCGCCAGCAGCCAATTCAGTACGGGAACCGGGGAGCTGTTTTTT. Translation: CASSQFSTGTGELFF.

This clonotype was picked up many times. V is TRBV12-3 or TRBV12-4 and J is TRBJ2-7, with a possible D match to TRBD1 (5 bases). The CDR3 totals 13 residues. Trimming removed 1 base at V and 4 bases at J, with 8 bases between. CDR3 sequence (DNA): TGTGCCAGCAGTTTAGGCAGGGAATACGAGCAGTACTTC. Its translation: CASSLGREYEQYF.

This clonotype occurred many times. This chain uses TRBV5-4 with TRBJ2-2; perhaps TRBD1 as D (5 bases). CDR1 and CDR2 (germline): SGHNT, YYREEE (reference sequence). This CDR3 comprises 14 residues. Trimming stripped 0 bases from V and 3 bases from J, with 6 bases between. CDR3 sequence reads: CASSLEGDTGELFF. CDR3 DNA sequence: TGTGCCAGCAGCTTGGAAGGGGACACCGGGGAGCTGTTTTTT.

This clonotype was seen a handful of times. The chain joins TRBV5-1 to TRBJ2-1; 11 bases fit TRBD2. V trimming: 5 bases; J trimming: 9 bases; junction bases outside the gene matches: 19. The CDR3 has 18 amino acids. Per germline, CDR1 SGHRS and CDR2 YFSETQ. The CDR3 sequence is CASSLPLLAGGQGSEQFF. CDR3 nucleotides: TGCGCCAGCAGTTTGCCCCTGCTAGCGGGGGGCCAGGGTAGTGAGCAGTTCTTC.

The V call is TRBV6-1, the J call TRBJ1-6; maybe TRBD1 (5 bases). This CDR3 has 13 amino acids. V shed 4 bases and J shed 8 bases, with 9 bases lying between them. The germline V gene encodes CDR1 MNHNS and CDR2 SASEGT. The CDR3 nucleotides are TGTGCCAGCAGTGGGACAAAGGATTCACCCCTCCACTTT. This sequence encodes CASSGTKDSPLHF.

This clonotype was counted ten times or more. The gene calls are TRBV7-6 and TRBJ2-1; D ambiguous. Germline CDR1 is SGHVS and CDR2 is FNYEAQ. Trimming took off 1 base at V and 7 bases at J, with 5 bases between the two ends. This CDR3 contains 12 residues. The CDR3 DNA is TGTGCCAGCAGCTTAGGGTGGAATGAGCAGTTCTTC. Its protein product is CASSLGWNEQFF.

This clonotype has at least ten counts. V usage is TRBV19 and J usage is TRBJ2-2, with 8 bases aligning to TRBD2. Germline V gene data show CDR1 as LNHDA and CDR2 as SQIVND (reference sequence). The length of the CDR3 is 15 residues. V shed 8 bases, J shed 1 base, and the junction held 6 bases outside the gene matches. In DNA form, the CDR3 reads TGTGCCAGTCATCCCAGCGGGGGGAACACCGGGGAGCTGTTTTTT. Its translation is CASHPSGGNTGELFF.